This record looks at one TCR beta chain sequence and its context. No antigen is known for it. This sample stems from a study of blood T cells in healthy people across ages. Broader study findings: As age increased, TCR beta diversity per million T cells fell in a roughly linear fashion.

The CDR3 consists of 13 residues. The ends were cut back, 5 bases at V and 6 bases at J, with 12 bases in the middle. Germline CDR1 SGDLS, CDR2 YYNGEE. Through a sample-barcoded 5' primer and a J-beta primer mix, a second PCR was run for roughly 7 to 12 cycles. With 12 random nucleotides, a template-switch adaptor tagged each individual cDNA molecule. TCRdb ran MiXCR on the 5' RACE reads and lists one entry per CDR3 protein. The sample yields roughly 1,500,000 distinct CDR3 sequences, 42% seen once. This chain links TRBV9 with TRBJ2-1; D may be TRBD1 (5 bases). The receptor was isolated from a woman aged 18-29 years in good health. Sequencing was done on a sample of blood. This CDR3 is CASSIQGPNEQFF. CDR3 nucleotide sequence: TGTGCCAGCAGTATTCAGGGCCCCAATGAGCAGTTCTTC.